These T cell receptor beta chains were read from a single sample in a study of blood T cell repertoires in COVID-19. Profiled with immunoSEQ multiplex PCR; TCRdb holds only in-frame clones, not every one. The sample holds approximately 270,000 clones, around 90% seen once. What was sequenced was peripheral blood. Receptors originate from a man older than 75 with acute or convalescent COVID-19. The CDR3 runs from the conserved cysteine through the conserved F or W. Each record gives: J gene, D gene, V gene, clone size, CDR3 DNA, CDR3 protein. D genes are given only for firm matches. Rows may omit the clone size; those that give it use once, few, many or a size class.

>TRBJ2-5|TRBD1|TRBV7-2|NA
TGTGCCAGCAGCCCGGACAGGGGGCTCCAAGAGACCCAGTACTTC
CASSPDRGLQETQYF
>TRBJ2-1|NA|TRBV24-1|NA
TGTGCCACCAGTGACGGACAGAGCGCTCCTAACAATGAGCAGTTCTTC
CATSDGQSAPNNEQFF
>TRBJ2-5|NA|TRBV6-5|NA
TGTGCCAGCCCGTCGGGGGAAAGGGCTCGAGAGACCCAGTACTTC
CASPSGERARETQYF
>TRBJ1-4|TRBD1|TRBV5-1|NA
TGCGCCAGCAGATATGGACAGGCAACTAATGAAAAACTGTTTTTT
CASRYGQATNEKLFF
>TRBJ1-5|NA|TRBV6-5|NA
TGTGCCAGCACTAGAGACGGAAATAGCAATCAGCCCCAGCATTTT
CASTRDGNSNQPQHF
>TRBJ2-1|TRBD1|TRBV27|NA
TGTGCCAGCAGTTTATCGACCTCCGGGACAGGGCCCTACAATGAGCAGTTCTTC
CASSLSTSGTGPYNEQFF
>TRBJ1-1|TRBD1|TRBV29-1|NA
TGCAGCGGAACAGGGGGGAACACTGAAGCTTTCTTT
CSGTGGNTEAFF
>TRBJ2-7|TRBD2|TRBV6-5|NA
TGTGCCAGCAGTTACCGCGGACTAGCGTCTTCCTACGAGCAGTACTTC
CASSYRGLASSYEQYF
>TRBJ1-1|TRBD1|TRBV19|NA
TGTGCCAGTAGTAGGGACAGGGATTCCATGAACACTGAAGCTTTCTTT
CASSRDRDSMNTEAFF
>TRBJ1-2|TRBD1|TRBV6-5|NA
TGTGCCACCCAAGGGGGCGCGAACTATGGCTACACCTTC
CATQGGANYGYTF
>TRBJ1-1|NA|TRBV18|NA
TGTGCCAGCTCACCACAGGCAGGAATCATGAACACTGAAGCTTTCTTT
CASSPQAGIMNTEAFF
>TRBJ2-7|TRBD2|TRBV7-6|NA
TGTGCCAGCAGCGAAGAGCGGGAAGGGAGGGGAGAGCAGTACTTC
CASSEEREGRGEQYF
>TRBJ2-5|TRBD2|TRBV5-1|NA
TGCGCCAGCAGCCCCCGGGTTCCGTATGTGCGGGGGGCAATTTGGGAGACCCAGTACTTC
CASSPRVPYVRGAIWETQYF
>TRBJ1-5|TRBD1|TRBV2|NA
TGTGCCAGCAGCGAAAGGACAGGGGAAAATCAGCCCCAGCATTTT
CASSERTGENQPQHF
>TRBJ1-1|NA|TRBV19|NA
TGTGCCAGTAGTAGCCTCGCGACGGGGACTGAAGCTTTCTTT
CASSSLATGTEAFF
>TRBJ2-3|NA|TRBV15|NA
TGTGCCACCAGCAGGCCCGGGGGGCCGAACACAGATACGCAGTATTTT
CATSRPGGPNTDTQYF
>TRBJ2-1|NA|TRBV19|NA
TGTGCCAGTAGTACCAACTACAATGAGCAGTTCTTC
CASSTNYNEQFF
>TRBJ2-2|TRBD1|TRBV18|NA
TGTGCCAGCTCACGCCAGGGGGCGGAAAGGCTGTTTTTT
CASSRQGAERLFF
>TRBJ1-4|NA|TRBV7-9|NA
TGTGCCAGCAGCTTTAGGGGTACAACTAATGAAAAACTGTTTTTT
CASSFRGTTNEKLFF
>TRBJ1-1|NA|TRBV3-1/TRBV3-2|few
TGTGCCAGCAGGGGGGGATCTGAAGCTTTCTTT
CASRGGSEAFF
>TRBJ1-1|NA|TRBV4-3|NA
TGCGCCAGCAGCCAAGCTCCCGGGATGAACACTGAAGCTTTCTTT
CASSQAPGMNTEAFF
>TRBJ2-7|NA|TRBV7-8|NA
TGTGCCAGTCAGCAGGGACAAACCTACGAGCAGTACTTC
CASQQGQTYEQYF
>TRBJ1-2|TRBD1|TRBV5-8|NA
TGTGCCAGCAGCTTGGAACAGGGGAATTCTAACTATGGCTACACCTTC
CASSLEQGNSNYGYTF
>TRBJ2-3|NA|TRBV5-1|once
TGCGCCAGCAGCTTGGAGTCAGGGGATACGCAGTATTTT
CASSLESGDTQYF
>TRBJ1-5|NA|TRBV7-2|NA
TGTGCCAGCAGCTTAGCGCAGGGATCCGGCCAGCCCCAGCATTTT
CASSLAQGSGQPQHF
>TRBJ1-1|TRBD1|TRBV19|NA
TGTGCCAGTAGTACTTTAAGACAGGGTGGTACTGAAGCTTTCTTT
CASSTLRQGGTEAFF
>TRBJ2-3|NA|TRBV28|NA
TGTGCCAGCATAGCATGGAACACAGATACGCAGTATTTT
CASIAWNTDTQYF
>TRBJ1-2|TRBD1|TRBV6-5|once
TGTGCCAGCAGTTATTTGAGCAGGGGGCGGGACTATGGCTACACCTTC
CASSYLSRGRDYGYTF
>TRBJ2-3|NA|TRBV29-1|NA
TGCAGCGTTCGTCTAGGAGCAGATACGCAGTATTTT
CSVRLGADTQYF
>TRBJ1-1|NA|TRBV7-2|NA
TGTGCCAGCAGCTTCCAGGGTCATGGTGAAGCTTTCTTT
CASSFQGHGEAFF
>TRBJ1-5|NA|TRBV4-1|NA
TGCGCCAGCAGCCAACCCGACAGCCACAATCAGCCCCAGCATTTT
CASSQPDSHNQPQHF
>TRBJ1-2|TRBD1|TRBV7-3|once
TGTGCCAGCAGCTCCGGGACAGGGAGGGAAGGCTACACCTTC
CASSSGTGREGYTF
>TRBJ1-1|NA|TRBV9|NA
TGTGCCAGCAGCGGAGGGGGTTTGAACACTGAAGCTTTCTTT
CASSGGGLNTEAFF
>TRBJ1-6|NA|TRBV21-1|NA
TGTGCCAGCAGCACCGCCGGGACACCCAACTCACCCCTCCACTTT
CASSTAGTPNSPLHF
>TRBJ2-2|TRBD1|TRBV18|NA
TGTGCCAGCTCACCCGTCGGACAGGGGGCTGGAGTAGGGGAGCTGTTTTTT
CASSPVGQGAGVGELFF
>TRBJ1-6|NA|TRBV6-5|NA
TGTGCCAGCAGCCAAGCGGAGAATAATTCACCCCTCCACTTT
CASSQAENNSPLHF
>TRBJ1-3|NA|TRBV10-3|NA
TGTGCCATCAGTGATGGGGCCTCTGGAAACACCATATATTTT
CAISDGASGNTIYF
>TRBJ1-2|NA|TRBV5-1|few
TGCGCCAGCAGCTCCCCCGGCAGGGTCGGTGGCTACACCTTC
CASSSPGRVGGYTF
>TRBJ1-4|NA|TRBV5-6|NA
TGTGCCAGCAGCTTGGGACAGAAAAAACTGTTTTTT
CASSLGQKKLFF
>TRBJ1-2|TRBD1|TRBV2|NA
TGTGCCAGCAGTTCCCGACAGGGGGCACCCTTCGGTAGCTACACCTTC
CASSSRQGAPFGSYTF
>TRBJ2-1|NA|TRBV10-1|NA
TGCGCCAGCAGTAACAGGGGAGCGGGTAGTTGGGTTTATGAGCAGTTCTTC
CASSNRGAGSWVYEQFF
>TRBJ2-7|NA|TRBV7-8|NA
TGTGCCAGCAGCTTTTGGGGGCCAGAGAGCTCCTACGAGCAGTACTTC
CASSFWGPESSYEQYF
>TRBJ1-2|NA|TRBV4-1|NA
TGCGCCAGCAGCCTCCAACCGGCAGGATCCAGAGGCTACACCTTC
CASSLQPAGSRGYTF
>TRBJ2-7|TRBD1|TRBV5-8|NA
TGTGCCAGCAGCTTGGACAGGGGTTCGAGAGAGCAGTACTTC
CASSLDRGSREQYF
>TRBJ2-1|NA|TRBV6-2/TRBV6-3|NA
TGTGCCAGCAGTAAAACAGTGTATAATGAGCAGTTCTTC
CASSKTVYNEQFF
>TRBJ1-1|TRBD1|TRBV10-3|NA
TGTGCCATCAGTTCGACAGGGCGAGGCACTGAAGCTTTCTTT
CAISSTGRGTEAFF